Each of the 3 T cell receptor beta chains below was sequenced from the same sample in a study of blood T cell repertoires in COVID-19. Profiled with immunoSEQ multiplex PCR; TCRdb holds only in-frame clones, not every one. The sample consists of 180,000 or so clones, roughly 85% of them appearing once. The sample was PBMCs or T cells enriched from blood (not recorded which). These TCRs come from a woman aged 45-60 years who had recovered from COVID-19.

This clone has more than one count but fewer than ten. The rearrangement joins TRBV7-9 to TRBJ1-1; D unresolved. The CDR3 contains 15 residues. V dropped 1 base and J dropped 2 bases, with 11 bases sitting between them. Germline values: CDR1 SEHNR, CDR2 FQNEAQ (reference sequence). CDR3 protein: CASSLGVGLNTEAFF. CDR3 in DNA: TGTGCCAGCAGCTTAGGGGTTGGGCTTAACACTGAAGCTTTCTTT.

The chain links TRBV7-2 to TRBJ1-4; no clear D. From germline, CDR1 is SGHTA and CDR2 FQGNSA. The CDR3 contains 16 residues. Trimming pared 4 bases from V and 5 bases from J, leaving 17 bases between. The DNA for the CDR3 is TGTGCCAGCAGCTCCGGGCGGGAGACGCTCAATGAAAAACTGTTTTTT. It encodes CASSSGRETLNEKLFF.

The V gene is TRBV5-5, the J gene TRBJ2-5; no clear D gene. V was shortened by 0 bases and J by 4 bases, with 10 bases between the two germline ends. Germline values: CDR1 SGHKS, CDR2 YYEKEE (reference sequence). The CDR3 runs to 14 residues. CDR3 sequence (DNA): TGTGCCAGCAGCTTGGCAAGCAATCGAGAGACCCAGTACTTC. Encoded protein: CASSLASNRETQYF. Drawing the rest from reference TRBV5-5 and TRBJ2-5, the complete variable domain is DAGVTQSPTHLIKTRGQQVTLRCSPISGHKSVSWYQQVLGQGPQFIFQYYEKEERGRGNFPDRFSARQFPNYSSELNVNALLLGDSALYLCASSLASNRETQYFGPGTRLLVL.